What follows is one T cell receptor (beta chain) and its context. There are many counts of this clonotype. No cognate antigen has been identified for it. No base quality values were provided; no much bigger clone lies one nucleotide off. These data belong to a study of patients and donors after allogeneic stem cell transplantation (dated by TCRdb to the early 2020s). Looking up the germline V gene yields CDR1 MDHEN and CDR2 SYDVKM. From the cysteine through the phenylalanine, the CDR3 covers 15 amino acids. Only the CDR3 DNA is retained, 45 bases long and in frame from the first base. Germline trimming: 3 bases from V, 2 bases from J; junction bases outside gene matches: 7. The library was made by RT-PCR. Sequencing was performed on a NextSeq 550. Starting from the raw public reads, TCRdb applied fastp trimming at Q25, assembled clones with MiXCR and retained in-frame beta chains. Merged by CDR3 protein, the rows form single entries marked with the most common genes and DNA. The sample has under 95,000 distinct CDR3 sequences on record, around 5% of them singletons. Of the sample, 2.6% is held by the ten largest clones.

The V gene is TRBV28 and the J gene is TRBJ2-7; TRBD1 matches 7 bases in the middle. The sequence came from a human donor who was either an allogeneic HSCT recipient or a stem cell or donor lymphocyte infusion donor (not recorded which). It is not recorded whose cells these are; they may come from a transplant donor. The sequenced sample consisted of blood, either unsorted or a sorted T cell fraction (not recorded which). The CDR3 has the sequence CASSFQSTGTYEQYF. The DNA is as follows: TGTGCCAGCAGTTTCCAGTCGACAGGGACCTACGAGCAGTACTTC.